This TCR beta chain was observed in a study of neoadjuvant anti-PD-1 for oral cavity cancer. With 5 bases clipped from V and 2 bases from J, the junction kept 2 bases outside the gene matches. Germline CDR1 reads SGHDT; CDR2 reads YYEEEE. The CDR3 consists of 14 residues. Sequencing was performed with immunoSEQ multiplex PCR; in TCRdb, only in-frame clones are kept and a portion is missing. The table lists just under 70,000 clones, around 83% of them singletons. The time point: after neoadjuvant nivolumab, at surgical resection. The sequence derives from a person between 35 and 79 years old with oral cavity squamous cell carcinoma. The chain couples TRBV5-6 to TRBJ2-7; TRBD2 agrees at 12 bases. Sequencing was performed on PBMCs, taken after nivolumab (anti-PD-1) treatment. CDR3 nucleotides: TGTGCCAGCAGGAGACTAGCGGGAGCCTACGAGCAGTACTTC. The encoded protein is CASRRLAGAYEQYF.